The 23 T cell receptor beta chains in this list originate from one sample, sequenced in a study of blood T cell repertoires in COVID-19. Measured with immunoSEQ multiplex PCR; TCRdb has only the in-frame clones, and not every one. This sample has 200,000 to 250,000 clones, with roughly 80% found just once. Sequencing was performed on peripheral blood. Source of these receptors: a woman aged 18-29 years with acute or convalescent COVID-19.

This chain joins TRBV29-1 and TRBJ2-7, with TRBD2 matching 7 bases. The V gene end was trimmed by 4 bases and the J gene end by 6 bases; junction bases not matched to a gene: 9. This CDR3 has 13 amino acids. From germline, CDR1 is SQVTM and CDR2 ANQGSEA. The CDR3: CSVAGGPSIEQYF. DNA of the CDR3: TGCAGCGTTGCGGGGGGACCCTCTATCGAGCAGTACTTC.

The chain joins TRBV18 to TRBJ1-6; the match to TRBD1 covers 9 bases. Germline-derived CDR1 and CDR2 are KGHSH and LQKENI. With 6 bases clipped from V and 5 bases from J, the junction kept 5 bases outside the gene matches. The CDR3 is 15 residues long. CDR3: CASSRHRGHNSPLHF. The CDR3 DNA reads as TGTGCCAGCTCGCGGCACAGGGGGCATAATTCACCCCTCCACTTT.

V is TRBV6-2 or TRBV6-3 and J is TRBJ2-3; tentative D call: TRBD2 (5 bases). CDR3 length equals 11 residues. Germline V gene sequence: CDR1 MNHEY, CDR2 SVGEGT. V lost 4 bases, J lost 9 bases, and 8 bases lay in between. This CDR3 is CASSFPSTQYF. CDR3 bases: TGTGCCAGCAGTTTCCCTAGCACGCAGTATTTT.

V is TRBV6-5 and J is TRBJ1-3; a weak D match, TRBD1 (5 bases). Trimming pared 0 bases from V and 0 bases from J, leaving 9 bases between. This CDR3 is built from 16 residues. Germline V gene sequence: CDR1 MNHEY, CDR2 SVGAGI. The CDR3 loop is CASSYSIGDSGNTIYF. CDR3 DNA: TGTGCCAGCAGTTACTCGATAGGGGACTCTGGAAACACCATATATTTT.

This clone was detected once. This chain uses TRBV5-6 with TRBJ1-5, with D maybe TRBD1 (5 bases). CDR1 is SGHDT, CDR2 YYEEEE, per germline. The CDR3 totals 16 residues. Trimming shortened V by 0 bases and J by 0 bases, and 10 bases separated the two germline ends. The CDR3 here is CASSLGAGYSNQPQHF. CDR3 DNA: TGTGCCAGCAGCTTGGGGGCAGGGTATAGCAATCAGCCCCAGCATTTT.

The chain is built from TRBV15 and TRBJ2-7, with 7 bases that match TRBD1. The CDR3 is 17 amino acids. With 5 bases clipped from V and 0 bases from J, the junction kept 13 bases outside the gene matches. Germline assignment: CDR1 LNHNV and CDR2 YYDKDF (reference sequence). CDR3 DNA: TGTGCCACCAGCTCTCGTAACCCCGGGACAGCCTCCTACGAGCAGTACTTC. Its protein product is CATSSRNPGTASYEQYF.

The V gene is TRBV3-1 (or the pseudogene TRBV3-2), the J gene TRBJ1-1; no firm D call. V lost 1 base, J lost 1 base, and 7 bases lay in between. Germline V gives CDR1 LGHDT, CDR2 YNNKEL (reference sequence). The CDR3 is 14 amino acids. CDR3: CASSQGPGNTEAFF. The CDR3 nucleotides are TGTGCCAGCAGCCAAGGTCCAGGGAACACTGAAGCTTTCTTT.

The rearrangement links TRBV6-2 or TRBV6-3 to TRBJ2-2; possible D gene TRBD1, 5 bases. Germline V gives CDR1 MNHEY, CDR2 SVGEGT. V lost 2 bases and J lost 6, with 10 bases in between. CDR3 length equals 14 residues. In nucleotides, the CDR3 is TGTGCCAGCAGTTACGGTTTGGGGCCCGGGGAGCTGTTTTTT. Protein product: CASSYGLGPGELFF.

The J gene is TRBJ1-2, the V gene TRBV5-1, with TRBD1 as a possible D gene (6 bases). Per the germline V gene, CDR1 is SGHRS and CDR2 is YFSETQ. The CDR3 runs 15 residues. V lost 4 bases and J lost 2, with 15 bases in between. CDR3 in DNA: TGCGCCAGCAGCGGGCGACAGGATCTAAACTATGGCTACACCTTC. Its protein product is CASSGRQDLNYGYTF. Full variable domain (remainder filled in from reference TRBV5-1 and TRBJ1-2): KAGVTQTPRYLIKTRGQQVTLSCSPISGHRSVSWYQQTPGQGLQFLFEYFSETQRNKGNFPGRFSGRQFSNSRSEMNVSTLELGDSALYLCASSGRQDLNYGYTFGSGTRLTVV.

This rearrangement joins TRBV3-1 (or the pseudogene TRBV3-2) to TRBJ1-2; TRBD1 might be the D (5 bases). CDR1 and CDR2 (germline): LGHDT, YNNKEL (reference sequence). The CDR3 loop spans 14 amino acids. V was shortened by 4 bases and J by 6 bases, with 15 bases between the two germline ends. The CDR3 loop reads CASSPVRRGDGYTF. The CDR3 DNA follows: TGTGCCAGCAGCCCCGTACGTAGGGGCGATGGCTACACCTTC.

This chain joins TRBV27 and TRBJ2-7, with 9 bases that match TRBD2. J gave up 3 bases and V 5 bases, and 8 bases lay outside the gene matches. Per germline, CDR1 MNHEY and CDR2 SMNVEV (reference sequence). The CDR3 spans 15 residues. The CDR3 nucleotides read TGTGCCAGCAGTCCGCGGGGGGGGGCTGGCTACGAGCAGTACTTC. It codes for CASSPRGGAGYEQYF.

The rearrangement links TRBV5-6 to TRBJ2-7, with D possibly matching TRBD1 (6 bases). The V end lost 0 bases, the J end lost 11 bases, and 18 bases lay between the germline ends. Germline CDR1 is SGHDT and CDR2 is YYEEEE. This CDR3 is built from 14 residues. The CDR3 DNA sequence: TGTGCCAGCAGCTTGGGTCAGGGGCCCCCCTCCGAGTACTTC. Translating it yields CASSLGQGPPSEYF.

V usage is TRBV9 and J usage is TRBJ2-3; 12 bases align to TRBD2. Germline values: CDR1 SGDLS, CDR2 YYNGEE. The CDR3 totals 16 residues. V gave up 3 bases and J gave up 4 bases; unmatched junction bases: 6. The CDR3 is CASSASGRALSDTQYF. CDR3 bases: TGTGCCAGCAGCGCTAGCGGGAGGGCCCTCTCAGATACGCAGTATTTT.

This CDR3 is CASSFIGGYGYTF. The CDR3 DNA follows: TGTGCCAGCAGTTTTATCGGGGGCTATGGCTACACCTTC. The chain links TRBV27 to TRBJ1-2; D might be TRBD1 (5 bases). Trimming shortened V by 3 bases and J by 4 bases, and 9 bases separated the two germline ends. The CDR3 has 13 residues. Germline CDR1 and CDR2: MNHEY and SMNVEV (reference sequence).

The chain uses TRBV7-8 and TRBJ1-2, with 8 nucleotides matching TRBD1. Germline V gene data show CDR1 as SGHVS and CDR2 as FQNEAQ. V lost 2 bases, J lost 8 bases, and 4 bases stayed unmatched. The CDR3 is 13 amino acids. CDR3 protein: CASSLSGGDGYTF. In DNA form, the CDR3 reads TGTGCCAGCAGCTTATCAGGGGGCGACGGCTACACCTTC.

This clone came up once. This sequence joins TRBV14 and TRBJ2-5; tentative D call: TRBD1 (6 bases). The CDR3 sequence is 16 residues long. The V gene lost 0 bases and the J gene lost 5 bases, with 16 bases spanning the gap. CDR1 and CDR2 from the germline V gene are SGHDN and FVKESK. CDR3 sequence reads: CASSQEPRTGSETQYF. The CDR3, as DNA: TGTGCCAGCAGCCAAGAGCCCCGAACAGGGTCCGAGACCCAGTACTTC.

Here the CDR3 DNA reads TGTGCCACCAGTGACGGACTTTACAATGAGCAGTTCTTC. Encoded protein: CATSDGLYNEQFF. The chain is built from TRBV24-1 and TRBJ2-1, with D perhaps TRBD2 (5 bases). The CDR3 length is 13 residues. Trimming removed 4 bases at V and 4 bases at J, with 7 bases between. CDR1 and CDR2 (germline): KGHDR, SFDVKD.

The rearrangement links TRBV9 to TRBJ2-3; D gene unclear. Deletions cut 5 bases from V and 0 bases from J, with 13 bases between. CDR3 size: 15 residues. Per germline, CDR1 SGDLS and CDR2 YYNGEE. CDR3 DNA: TGTGCCAGCAGTCGTAATCTAGAAAGCACAGATACGCAGTATTTT. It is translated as CASSRNLESTDTQYF.

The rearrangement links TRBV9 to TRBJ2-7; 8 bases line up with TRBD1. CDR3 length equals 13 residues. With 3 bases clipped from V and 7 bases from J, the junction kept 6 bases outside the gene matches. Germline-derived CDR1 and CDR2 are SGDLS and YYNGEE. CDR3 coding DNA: TGTGCCAGCAGCGCCACAACAGGGGGTGAGCAGTACTTC. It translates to CASSATTGGEQYF.

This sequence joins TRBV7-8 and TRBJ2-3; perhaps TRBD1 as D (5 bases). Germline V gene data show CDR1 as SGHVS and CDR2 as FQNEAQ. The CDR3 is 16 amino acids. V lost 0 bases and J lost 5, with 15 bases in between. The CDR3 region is CASSLAARTTVDTQYF. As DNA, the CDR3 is TGTGCCAGCAGCTTAGCGGCCCGGACAACGGTAGATACGCAGTATTTT.

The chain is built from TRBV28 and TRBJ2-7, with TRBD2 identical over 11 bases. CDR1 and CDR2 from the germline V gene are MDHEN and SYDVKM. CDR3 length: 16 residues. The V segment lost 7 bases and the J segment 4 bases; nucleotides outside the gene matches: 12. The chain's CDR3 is CASTTSGSPRNYEQYF. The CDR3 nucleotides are TGTGCCAGCACAACTAGCGGGAGCCCAAGAAATTACGAGCAGTACTTC. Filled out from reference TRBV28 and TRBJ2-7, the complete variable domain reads DVKVTQSSRYLVKRTGEKVFLECVQDMDHENMFWYRQDPGLGLRLIYFSYDVKMKEKGDIPEGYSVSREKKERFSLILESASTNQTSMYLCASTTSGSPRNYEQYFGPGTRLTVT.

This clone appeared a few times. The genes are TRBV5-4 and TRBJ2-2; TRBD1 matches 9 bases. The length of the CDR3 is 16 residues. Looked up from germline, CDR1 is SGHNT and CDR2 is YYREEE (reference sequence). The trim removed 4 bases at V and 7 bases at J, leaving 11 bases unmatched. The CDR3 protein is CASSMPGQGGRGELFF. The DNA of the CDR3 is TGTGCCAGCAGCATGCCGGGACAGGGTGGGCGCGGGGAGCTGTTTTTT.

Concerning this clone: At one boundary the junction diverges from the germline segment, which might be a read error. The DNA of the CDR3 is TGTGCCAGCAGTTACAGGGACAGGGGGCCGAGGGCCTTC. Translating gives CASSYRDRGPRAF. The V call is TRBV6-5, the J call TRBJ1-2; 12 nucleotides agree with TRBD1. This CDR3 region has 13 residues. The germline CDR1 and CDR2 sequences are MNHEY and SVGAGI.